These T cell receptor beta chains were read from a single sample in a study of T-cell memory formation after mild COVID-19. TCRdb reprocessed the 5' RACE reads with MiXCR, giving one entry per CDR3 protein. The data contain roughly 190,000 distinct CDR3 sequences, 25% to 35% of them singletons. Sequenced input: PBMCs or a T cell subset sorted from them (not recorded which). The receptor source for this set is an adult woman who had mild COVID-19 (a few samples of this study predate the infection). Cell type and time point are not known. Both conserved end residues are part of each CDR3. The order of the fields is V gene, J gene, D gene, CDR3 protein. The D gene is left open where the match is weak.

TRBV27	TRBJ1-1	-	CASSSAGVRGNTEAFF
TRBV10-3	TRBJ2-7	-	CAIPAIGRSYEQYF
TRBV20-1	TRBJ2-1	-	CSARADRSSYNEQFF
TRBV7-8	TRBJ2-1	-	CASSTWGGGPYNEQFF
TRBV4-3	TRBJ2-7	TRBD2	CASSQDWTSRNYEQYF
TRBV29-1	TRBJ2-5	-	CSSSSRAQETQYF
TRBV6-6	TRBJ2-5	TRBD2	CASSHSGGRPQETQYF
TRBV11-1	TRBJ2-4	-	CASSLERAKNIQYF
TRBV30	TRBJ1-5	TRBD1	CAWSRTGVGQPQHF
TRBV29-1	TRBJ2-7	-	CSVLGQRSYEQYF
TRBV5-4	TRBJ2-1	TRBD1	CASSQGQANEQFF
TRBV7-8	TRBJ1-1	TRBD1	CASSLDRGTEAFF
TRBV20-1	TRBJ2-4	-	CSASPGAGNIQYF
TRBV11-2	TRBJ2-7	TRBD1	CASSPEGQGIYEQYF
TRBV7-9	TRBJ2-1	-	CASSPGGRSSYNEQFF
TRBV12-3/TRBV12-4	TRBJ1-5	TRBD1	CASSKGQASNQPQHF
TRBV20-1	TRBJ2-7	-	CSAPVGAGDSPSSYEQYF
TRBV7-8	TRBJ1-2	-	CASSPPGNWGYTF
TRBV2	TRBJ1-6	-	CASRGDVQGFDSPLHF
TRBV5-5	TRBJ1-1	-	CASSLGHKNTEAFF
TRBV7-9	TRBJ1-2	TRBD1	CASSLAQGVASYGYTF
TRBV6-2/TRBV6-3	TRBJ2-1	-	CASSYGREQFF
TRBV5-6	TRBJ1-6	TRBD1	CASSFGTWDSYNSPLHF
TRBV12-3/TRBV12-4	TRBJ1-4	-	CASSFREDEKLFF
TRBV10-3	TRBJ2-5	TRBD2	CAISLRGSIPETQYF
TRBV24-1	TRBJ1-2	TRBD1	CATSEQGASGYTF
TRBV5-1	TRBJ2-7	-	CASSRVGAYEQYF
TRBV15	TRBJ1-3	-	CATSSTSGGPGNTIYF
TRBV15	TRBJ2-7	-	CATSSWGSYEQYF
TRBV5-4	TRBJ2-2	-	CASSPYTARDTGELFF
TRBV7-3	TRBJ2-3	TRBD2	CASSLNSGGSSDTQYF
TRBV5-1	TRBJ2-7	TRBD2	CASSPLAGAGYEQYF
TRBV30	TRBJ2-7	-	CAWSGVGREQYF
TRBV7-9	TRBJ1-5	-	CASSLGSGTQPQHF
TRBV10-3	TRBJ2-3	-	CAISESTDTQYF
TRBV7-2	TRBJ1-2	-	CASSLQRQFNGGYTF
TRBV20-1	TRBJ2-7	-	CSAMRGGIFDEQYF
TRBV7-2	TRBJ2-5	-	CASSLWTGETQYF
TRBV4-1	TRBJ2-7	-	CASSTGGSNYEQYF
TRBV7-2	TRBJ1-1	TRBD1	CASNSRTGITEAFF
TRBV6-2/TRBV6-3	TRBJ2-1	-	CASSGMSGYEQFF
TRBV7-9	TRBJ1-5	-	CASSLAGGGDQPQHF
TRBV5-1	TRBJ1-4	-	CASSPGTLDNEKLFF
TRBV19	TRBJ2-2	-	CASSTGGPDTGELFF
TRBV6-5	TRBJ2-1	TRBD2	CASSDSGIVGYNEQFF
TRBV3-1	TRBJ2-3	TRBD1	CASSQVDRGPDTQYF
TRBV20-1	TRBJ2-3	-	CSARNPSAGISTDTQYF
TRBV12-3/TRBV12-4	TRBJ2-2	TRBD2	CASRAGGNTGELFF
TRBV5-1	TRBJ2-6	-	CASSGFASGANVLTF
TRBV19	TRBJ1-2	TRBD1	CASSRLGQGIYGYTF
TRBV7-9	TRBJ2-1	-	CASMANTYNEQFF
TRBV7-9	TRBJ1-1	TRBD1	CASSHLDRGDTEAFF
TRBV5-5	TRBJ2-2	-	CASSLPTRDRVNTGELFF
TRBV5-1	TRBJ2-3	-	CASSELQDTQYF
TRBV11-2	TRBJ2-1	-	CASSLGSRRGEQFF
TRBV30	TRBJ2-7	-	CAWRGTYEQYF
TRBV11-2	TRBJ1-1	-	CASSPGAASLSEAFF
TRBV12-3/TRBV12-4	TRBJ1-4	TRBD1	CASSLRQGGEKLFF
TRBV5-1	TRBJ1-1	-	CASSLLRSGRGAEAFF